Listed below are T cell receptor beta chains from one sample, sequenced in a study of beta chain features in type 1 diabetes. Only in-frame clones appear in the TCRdb table, and some are missing; sequencing was by immunoSEQ multiplex PCR. Of more than 300,000 clones in the sample, roughly 12% were seen once. Sequenced material: naive CD4+ T cells from blood. Receptors originate from a woman younger than 30 with type 1 diabetes. Each CDR3 is given with its conserved first and last residue.

J,V,CDR3
TRBJ2-4,TRBV29-1,CSVTGGLAKNIQYF
TRBJ2-7,TRBV5-4,CASSPLAGERSYEQYF
TRBJ1-5,TRBV30,CAWGHLNNQPQHF
TRBJ1-1,TRBV4-3,CASSQTPQNTEAFF
TRBJ2-1,TRBV6-5,CASSPVTSGGSEQFF
TRBJ2-6,TRBV25-1,CASSYWQSGANVLTF
TRBJ1-4,TRBV7-9,CASSLRGQPTNEKLFF
TRBJ2-7,TRBV10-3,CAISPGQYSEQYF
TRBJ1-5,TRBV28,CASSSGQGKSSQPQHF
TRBJ1-2,TRBV18,CASSPPTTGPWNGYTF
TRBJ2-1,TRBV7-9,CASTFSNEQFF
TRBJ1-5,TRBV7-9,CASSLGNEVSNQPQHF
TRBJ2-1,TRBV7-9,CASSLALVRVHRSNEQFF
TRBJ2-1,TRBV7-2,CASSLVAGSYNEQFF
TRBJ2-3,TRBV5-4,CASSSPLAGGSTDTQYF
TRBJ2-5,TRBV6-5,CASSWTSQETQYF
TRBJ1-2,TRBV2,CASSFDPGRPYGYTF
TRBJ2-5,TRBV9,CASSVALAEETQYF
TRBJ2-3,TRBV7-2,CASSPSGSFADTQYF
TRBJ1-4,TRBV9,CASSGTGVSEKLFF
TRBJ1-1,TRBV7-6,CASSSLGGNTEAFF
TRBJ2-1,TRBV27,CASRGLAGSPRYNEQFF
TRBJ1-2,TRBV7-9,CASRGPGFPGYTF
TRBJ2-7,TRBV28,CAGGTDSSHEQYF
TRBJ2-3,TRBV7-9,CASSSVGTVSTDTQYF
TRBJ2-5,TRBV9,CASSAGTGWQTQYF
TRBJ1-1,TRBV13,CASSLRRSTEAFF
TRBJ2-5,TRBV6-5,CASSYSWGGQETQYF
TRBJ1-2,TRBV4-2,CASSPPQGALTDGYTF
TRBJ2-3,TRBV13,CASSLTGLSTDTQYF
TRBJ2-7,TRBV28,CASSVPGTGSYEQYF
TRBJ1-2,TRBV29-1,CSADGGDGYTF
TRBJ1-1,TRBV21-1,CASIFDWGQGERFAEAFF
TRBJ2-7,TRBV10-3,CAISDTVSYEQYF
TRBJ1-1,TRBV5-1,CASSTQGMNTEAFF
TRBJ1-5,TRBV18,CASSPGGGPQPQHF
TRBJ2-7,TRBV5-1,CASSEPGLAGATQYF
TRBJ1-3,TRBV29-1,CSVGGGNSGNTIYF
TRBJ1-4,TRBV29-1,CSVLRLEKLFF
TRBJ2-1,TRBV25-1,CASSGAGHNEQFF
TRBJ2-7,TRBV5-4,CASSPDSGSLWEQYF
TRBJ2-7,TRBV20-1,CSAGQAYEQYF
TRBJ1-1,TRBV29-1,CSGDKNTEAFF
TRBJ2-6,TRBV9,CASSVQGSPGANVLTF
TRBJ1-5,TRBV18,CASSSGTGAYQPQHF
TRBJ2-3,TRBV7-9,CASSFTSGSGDTQYF
TRBJ2-7,TRBV5-4,CASSLTRQAEQYF
TRBJ2-7,TRBV30,CAWSLRQSYEQYF
TRBJ2-7,TRBV5-6,CASSLGLAKEQYF
TRBJ2-1,TRBV28,CASSPGGTSSYNEQFF
TRBJ1-1,TRBV14,CASSPNMNTEAFF
TRBJ2-3,TRBV7-9,CASSLAGGVDTQYF
TRBJ2-6,TRBV18,CASSPGTALSGANVLTF
TRBJ1-3,TRBV30,CAWMRSSGNTIYF
TRBJ2-7,TRBV28,CASSFSPGTPSSYEQYF
TRBJ2-7,TRBV7-9,CASSSGTGWHEQYF
TRBJ2-3,TRBV6-4,CASRRIGGSTDTQYF
TRBJ1-1,TRBV11-2,CASSLSGAGTEAFF
TRBJ2-3,TRBV9,CASSVPAGESDTQYF
TRBJ1-5,TRBV5-6,CASSLGDRVQPQHF